Below are 6 T cell receptor beta chains sequenced from a single sample in a study of Ad26.COV2.S vaccination and SARS-CoV-2 variants. Sequencing was performed with immunoSEQ multiplex PCR; in TCRdb, only in-frame clones are kept and a portion is missing. The profile shows about 680,000 clones, 89% of them singletons. Sample treatment: about 20 received Ad26.COV2.S at low or high dose, single or two shots; roughly 5 received placebo; per-sample allocation not given. Day 63 after the first injection of vaccine or placebo was the sampling time. The sample here was peripheral blood, taken in a trial of Ad26.COV2.S vaccine versus placebo. The receptors originated from a person between 18 and 65 years old who received the Ad26.COV2.S COVID-19 vaccine or a placebo.

The V gene is TRBV5-4, the J gene TRBJ2-6, with D maybe TRBD1 (6 bases). V lost 2 bases and J 1 base, leaving 13 bases between the germline ends. This CDR3 contains 17 residues. Germline loops: CDR1 SGHNT, CDR2 YYREEE (reference sequence). CDR3 nucleotides: TGTGCCAGCAGCTTCAACAGGGTGGGATCTGGGGCCAACGTCCTGACTTTC. It codes for CASSFNRVGSGANVLTF.

The chain uses TRBV30 and TRBJ2-2, with 7 nucleotides matching TRBD1. CDR1 GTSNPN and CDR2 SVGIG come from the germline V gene (reference sequence). The V and J ends lost 5 bases and 5 bases, in that order; junction bases with no gene match: 14. The CDR3 totals 16 residues. The CDR3 region is CAWAPLRDSHTGELFF. CDR3 nucleotides: TGTGCCTGGGCTCCCCTCCGGGACAGCCATACCGGGGAGCTGTTTTTT.

The rearrangement joins TRBV3-1 (or the pseudogene TRBV3-2) to TRBJ2-3; weak D call: TRBD1 (6 bases). The CDR3 contains 14 residues. V was clipped by 2 bases and J by 2 bases, with 8 bases between them. Germline loops: CDR1 LGHDT, CDR2 YNNKEL (reference sequence). The CDR3: CASSQQGNTDTQYF. The CDR3 DNA reads as TGTGCCAGCAGCCAACAGGGGAACACAGATACGCAGTATTTT.

V is TRBV27 and J is TRBJ2-1; D possibly corresponds to TRBD1 (5 bases). This CDR3 has 14 amino acids. Per the germline V gene, CDR1 is MNHEY and CDR2 is SMNVEV (reference sequence). V lost 3 bases and J 7 bases, leaving 13 bases between the germline ends. DNA for the CDR3: TGTGCCAGCAGTTTCATCCAGGGAAGTAATGAGCAGTTCTTC. It specifies CASSFIQGSNEQFF.

About this clone itself: The same CDR3 arises from other DNA sequences in this sample as well. The rearrangement uses TRBV18 and TRBJ1-4; 8 bases align to TRBD1. The CDR3 has 13 amino acids. Losses at the gene ends were 6 bases for V and 6 bases for J; bases not matched to a gene: 3. Germline V gives CDR1 KGHSH, CDR2 LQKENI. DNA for the CDR3: TGTGCCAGCTCGCTACAGGGGGATGAAAAACTGTTTTTT. This gives the protein CASSLQGDEKLFF.

The V and J genes are TRBV4-1 and TRBJ2-3; possibly TRBD2 for D (6 bases). The CDR3 runs to 14 residues. V was cut by 4 bases and J by 8 bases, with 16 bases left in between. The germline V gene has CDR1 MGHRA and CDR2 YSYEKL. This CDR3 reads CASSPPDRRGTQYF. CDR3 in DNA: TGCGCCAGCAGCCCGCCGGACCGGAGGGGTACGCAGTATTTT.